The entry that follows covers one T cell receptor beta chain sequence. CDR1 is SGHRS and CDR2 is YFSETQ in the germline V gene. V was clipped by 4 bases and J by 3 bases, with 14 bases between them. This CDR3 has 14 residues. The data were taken from a study of cytomegalovirus exposure and HLA in healthy donors. With 60 Vbeta and 13 Jbeta primers, the PCR was carried out. Data came from immunoSEQ multiplex PCR; TCRdb stores just in-frame clones and leaves some out. This repertoire shows tens of thousands of clones, 70% to 90% found once; its top ten account for just under 3%. This TCR was recovered from a woman aged 25 to 39 in good health and CMV-seronegative. Sequencing used PBMCs. This chain joins TRBV5-1 and TRBJ2-7, with TRBD1 as a possible D gene (5 bases). This chain's CDR3 is CASSVSKQGYEQYF. DNA for the CDR3: TGCGCCAGCAGCGTCAGTAAGCAGGGCTACGAGCAGTACTTC.